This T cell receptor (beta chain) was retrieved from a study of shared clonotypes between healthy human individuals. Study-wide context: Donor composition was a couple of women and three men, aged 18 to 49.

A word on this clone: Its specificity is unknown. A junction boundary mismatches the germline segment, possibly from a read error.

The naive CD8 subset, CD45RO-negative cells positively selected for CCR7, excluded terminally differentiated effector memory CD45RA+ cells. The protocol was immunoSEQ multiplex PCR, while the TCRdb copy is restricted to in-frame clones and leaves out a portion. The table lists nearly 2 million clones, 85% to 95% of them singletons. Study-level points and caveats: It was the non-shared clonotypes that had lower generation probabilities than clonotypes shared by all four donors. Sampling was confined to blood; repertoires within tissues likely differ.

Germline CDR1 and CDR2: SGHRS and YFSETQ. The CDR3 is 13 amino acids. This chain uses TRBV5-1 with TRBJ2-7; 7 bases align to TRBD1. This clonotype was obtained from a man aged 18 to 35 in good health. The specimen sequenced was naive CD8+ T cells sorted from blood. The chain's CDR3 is CASSLAETGTADF. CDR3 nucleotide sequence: TGCGCCAGCAGCTTGGCGGAGACCGGGACAGCCGACTTC. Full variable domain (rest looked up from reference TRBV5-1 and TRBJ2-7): KAGVTQTPRYLIKTRGQQVTLSCSPISGHRSVSWYQQTPGQGLQFLFEYFSETQRNKGNFPGRFSGRQFSNSRSEMNVSTLELGDSALYLCASSLAETGTADFGPGTRLTVT.